The entry below describes one T cell receptor beta chain. This CDR3 is 13 amino acids long. CDR1 and CDR2 from the germline V gene are MNHEY and SMNVEV (reference sequence). Trimming removed 6 bases from V and 3 bases from J, with 11 bases in between. The repertoire was sequenced with immunoSEQ multiplex PCR; TCRdb's copy has only in-frame clones and lacks some. This repertoire shows 250,000 to 350,000 clones, about 92% found once; its top ten account for under 20%. The sample comes from a study of blood T cell repertoires in COVID-19. The source of this sequence is a woman younger than 45 who had recovered from COVID-19. The sample comprised PBMCs or T cells enriched from blood (not recorded which). The rearrangement links TRBV27 to TRBJ1-1; weak D call: TRBD1 (5 bases). The CDR3 region is CASRAREYTEAFF. Here the CDR3 DNA reads TGTGCCAGCAGGGCCAGGGAATACACTGAAGCTTTCTTT.